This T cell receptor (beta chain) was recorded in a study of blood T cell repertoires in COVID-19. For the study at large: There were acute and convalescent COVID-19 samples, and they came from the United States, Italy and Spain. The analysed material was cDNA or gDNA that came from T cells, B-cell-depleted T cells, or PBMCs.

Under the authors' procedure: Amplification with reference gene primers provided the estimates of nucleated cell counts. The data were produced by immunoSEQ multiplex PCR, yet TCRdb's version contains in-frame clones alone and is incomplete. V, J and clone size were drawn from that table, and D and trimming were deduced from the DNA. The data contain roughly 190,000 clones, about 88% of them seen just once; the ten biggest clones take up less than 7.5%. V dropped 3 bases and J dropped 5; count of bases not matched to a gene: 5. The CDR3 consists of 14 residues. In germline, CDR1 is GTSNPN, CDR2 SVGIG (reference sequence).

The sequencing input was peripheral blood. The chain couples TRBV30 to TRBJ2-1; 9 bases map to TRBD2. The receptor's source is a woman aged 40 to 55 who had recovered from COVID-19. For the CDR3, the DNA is TGTGCCTGGAGCCTCGGACTAGCGAACAATGAGCAGTTCTTC. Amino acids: CAWSLGLANNEQFF.